The sequence of this T cell receptor (beta chain) was determined in a study of beta chain features in type 1 diabetes. Broader study findings: Overrepresentation of cells with high TCR expression could result from cDNA sequencing. Shorter TCRB CDR3s, moderately but significantly so, marked every one of the four CD4+ subsets in Type 1 diabetes patients.

Since all of the isolated RNA was reverse transcribed, expressed TCRB transcripts were what got sequenced. Clones were sequenced by immunoSEQ multiplex PCR, and TCRdb holds only the in-frame ones, with some missing. The sample has under 850,000 clones; 13% are singletons. This clone came up a few times. The target antigen is unknown. Sorting of CD4+ naive, central memory, regulatory and stem cell-like memory cells was performed via CD45RO/CCR7/CD25/CD127/CD95/CD27. V gave up 0 bases and J gave up 3 bases, with 4 bases separating them. Per germline, CDR1 SGHDT and CDR2 YYEEEE. The CDR3 length is 13 residues.

Sequencing used naive CD4+ T cells from blood. The rearrangement joins TRBV5-6 to TRBJ2-1; no clear D gene. This receptor was taken from a man between 18 and 35 years old with type 1 diabetes. The DNA for the CDR3 is TGTGCCAGCAGCTTGGGTTACTACAATGAGCAGTTCTTC. It codes for CASSLGYYNEQFF.